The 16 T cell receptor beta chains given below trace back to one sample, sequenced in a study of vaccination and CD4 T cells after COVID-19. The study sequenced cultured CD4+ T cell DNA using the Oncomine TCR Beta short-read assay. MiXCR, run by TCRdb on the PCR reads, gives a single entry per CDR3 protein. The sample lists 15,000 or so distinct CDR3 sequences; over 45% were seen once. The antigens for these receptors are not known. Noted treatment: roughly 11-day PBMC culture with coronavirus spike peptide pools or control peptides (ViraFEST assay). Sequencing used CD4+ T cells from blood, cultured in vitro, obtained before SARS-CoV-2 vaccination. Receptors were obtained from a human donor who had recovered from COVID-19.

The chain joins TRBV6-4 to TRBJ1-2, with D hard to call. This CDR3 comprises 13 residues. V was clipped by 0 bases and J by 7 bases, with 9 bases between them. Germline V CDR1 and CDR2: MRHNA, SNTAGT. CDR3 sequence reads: CASSDSDRGGYTF. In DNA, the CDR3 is TGTGCCAGCAGTGACTCTGACCGGGGTGGCTACACCTTC.

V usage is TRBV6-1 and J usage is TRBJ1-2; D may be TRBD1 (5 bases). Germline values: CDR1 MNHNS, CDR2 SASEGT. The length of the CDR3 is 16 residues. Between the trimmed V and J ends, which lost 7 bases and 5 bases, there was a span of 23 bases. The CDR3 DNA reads TGTGCCAGCAAAAAATTATTCGGGACGGAGGGATATGGCTACACCTTC. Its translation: CASKKLFGTEGYGYTF.

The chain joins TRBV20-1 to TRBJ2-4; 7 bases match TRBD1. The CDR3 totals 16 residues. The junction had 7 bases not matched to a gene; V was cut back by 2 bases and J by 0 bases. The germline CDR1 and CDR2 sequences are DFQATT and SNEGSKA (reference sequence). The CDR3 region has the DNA TGCAGTGCTAGACCCGGGACAGAATTAGCCAAAAACATTCAGTACTTC. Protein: CSARPGTELAKNIQYF.

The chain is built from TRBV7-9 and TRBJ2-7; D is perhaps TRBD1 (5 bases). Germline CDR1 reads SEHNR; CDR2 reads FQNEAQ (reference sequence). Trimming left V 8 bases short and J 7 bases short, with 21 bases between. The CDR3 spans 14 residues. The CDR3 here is CASALGQGAREQYF. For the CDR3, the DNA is TGTGCCAGCGCTTTGGGGCAGGGTGCCAGGGAGCAGTACTTC.

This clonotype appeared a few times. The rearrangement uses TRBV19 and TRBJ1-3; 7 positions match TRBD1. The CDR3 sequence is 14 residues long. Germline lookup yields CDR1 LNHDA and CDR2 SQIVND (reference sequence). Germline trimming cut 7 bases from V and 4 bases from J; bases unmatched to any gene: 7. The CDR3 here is CASTGGQSGNTIYF. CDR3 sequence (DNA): TGTGCCAGTACAGGGGGGCAAAGCGGAAACACCATATATTTT.

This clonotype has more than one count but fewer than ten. CDR3 residues: CASSHPRGGDSPLHF. The CDR3 bases are TGCGCCAGCAGCCACCCCCGGGGAGGGGATTCACCCCTCCACTTT. This chain links TRBV4-1 with TRBJ1-6; a possible D gene is TRBD1 (5 bases). In germline, CDR1 is MGHRA, CDR2 YSYEKL. Trimming shortened V by 3 bases and J by 8 bases, and 14 bases separated the two germline ends. This CDR3 comprises 15 residues.

The CDR3 protein is CASSEAMRVIGDYGYTF. The CDR3 nucleotides read TGTGCCAGCAGTGAAGCGATGAGAGTAATAGGGGACTATGGCTACACCTTC. The chain links TRBV6-1 to TRBJ1-2; weak D call: TRBD1 (5 bases). The CDR3 totals 17 residues. Germline CDR1 is MNHNS and CDR2 is SASEGT. The V end lost 0 bases, the J end lost 3 bases, and 17 bases lay between the germline ends.

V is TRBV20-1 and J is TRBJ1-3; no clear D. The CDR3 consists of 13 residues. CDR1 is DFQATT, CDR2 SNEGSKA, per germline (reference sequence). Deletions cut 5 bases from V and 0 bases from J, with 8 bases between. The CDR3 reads CSAPKNSGNTIYF. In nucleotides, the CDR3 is TGCAGTGCTCCCAAAAACTCTGGAAACACCATATATTTT.

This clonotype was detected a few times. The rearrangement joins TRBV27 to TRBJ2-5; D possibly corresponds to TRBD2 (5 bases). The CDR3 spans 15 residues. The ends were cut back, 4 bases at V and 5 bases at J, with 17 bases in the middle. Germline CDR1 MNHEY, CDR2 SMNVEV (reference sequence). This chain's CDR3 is CASSSLGSLVETQYF. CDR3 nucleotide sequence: TGTGCCAGCAGTTCACTGGGGAGTCTGGTTGAGACCCAGTACTTC.

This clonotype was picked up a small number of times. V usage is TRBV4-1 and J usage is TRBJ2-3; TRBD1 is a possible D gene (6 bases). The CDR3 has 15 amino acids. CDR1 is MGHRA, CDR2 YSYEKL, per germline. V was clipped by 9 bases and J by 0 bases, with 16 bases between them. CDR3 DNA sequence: TGCGCCAGTAAAGCGAACAGGGTTAGCACAGATACGCAGTATTTT. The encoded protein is CASKANRVSTDTQYF.

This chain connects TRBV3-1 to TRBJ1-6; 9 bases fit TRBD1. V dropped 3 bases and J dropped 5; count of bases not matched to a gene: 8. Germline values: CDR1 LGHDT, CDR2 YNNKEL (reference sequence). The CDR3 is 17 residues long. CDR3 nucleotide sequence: TGTGCCAGCAGCCAGGCGACAGGGGGAGGGAATAATTCACCCCTCCACTTT. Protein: CASSQATGGGNNSPLHF.

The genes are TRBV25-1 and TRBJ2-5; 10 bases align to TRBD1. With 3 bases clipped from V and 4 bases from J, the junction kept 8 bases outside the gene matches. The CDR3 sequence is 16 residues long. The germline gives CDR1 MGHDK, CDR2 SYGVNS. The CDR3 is CASSDWDRGAVETQYF. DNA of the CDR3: TGTGCCAGCAGTGACTGGGACAGGGGAGCCGTAGAGACCCAGTACTTC.

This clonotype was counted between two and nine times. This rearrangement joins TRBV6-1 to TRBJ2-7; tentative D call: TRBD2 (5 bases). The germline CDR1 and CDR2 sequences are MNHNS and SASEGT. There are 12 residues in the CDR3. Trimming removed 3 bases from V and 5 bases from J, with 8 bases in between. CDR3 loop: CASSEYGDEQYF. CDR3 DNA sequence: TGTGCCAGCAGTGAGTACGGGGACGAGCAGTACTTC.

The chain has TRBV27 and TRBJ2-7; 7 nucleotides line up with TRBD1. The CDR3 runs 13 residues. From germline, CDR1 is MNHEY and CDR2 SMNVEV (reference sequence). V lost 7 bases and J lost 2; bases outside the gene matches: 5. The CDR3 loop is CASKRQGTYEQYF. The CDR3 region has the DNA TGTGCCAGCAAAAGACAGGGCACCTACGAGCAGTACTTC.

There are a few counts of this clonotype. CDR3 region: CASSVTGVGDTQYF. DNA of the CDR3: TGTGCCAGCAGCGTGACAGGGGTGGGAGATACGCAGTATTTT. The chain joins TRBV7-2 to TRBJ2-3; 8 bases are shared with TRBD1. V lost 5 bases, J lost 5 bases, and 6 bases stayed unmatched. The CDR3 has 14 residues. Germline V gene lookup returns CDR1 SGHTA and CDR2 FQGNSA.

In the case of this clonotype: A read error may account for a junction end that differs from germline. CDR3 bases: TGCAGTGCTAAACAAAACTCCGACAATGAGCAGTTCTTC. Its translation is CSAKQNSDNEQFF. J is TRBJ2-1 and V is TRBV20-1; D is uncertain. This CDR3 has 13 amino acids. Germline-derived CDR1 and CDR2 are DFQATT and SNEGSKA (reference sequence).